Shown below are 9 T cell receptor beta chains from a single sample sequenced in a study of T cell responses to AZD1222 COVID-19 vaccine. TCRdb keeps only in-frame clones here, not all; method: immunoSEQ multiplex PCR. Among some 54,000 clones, 70% to 90% were seen once, and the ten largest hold just under 4%. Sequenced here: peripheral blood, sampled on day 0 of AZD1222 vaccination. These receptors all come from an adult in good health.

This chain joins TRBV5-1 and TRBJ2-1, with D unresolved. Trimming removed 0 bases from V and 7 bases from J, with 8 bases in between. The CDR3 extends over 13 amino acids. Germline-derived CDR1 and CDR2 are SGHRS and YFSETQ. CDR3 sequence reads: CASSLAIVNEQFF. CDR3 sequence (DNA): TGCGCCAGCAGCTTGGCGATAGTGAATGAGCAGTTCTTC. The full variable domain, with the rest looked up from reference TRBV5-1 and TRBJ2-1, is KAGVTQTPRYLIKTRGQQVTLSCSPISGHRSVSWYQQTPGQGLQFLFEYFSETQRNKGNFPGRFSGRQFSNSRSEMNVSTLELGDSALYLCASSLAIVNEQFFGPGTRLTVL.

The chain joins TRBV6-5 to TRBJ1-5, with TRBD1 matching over 10 bases. V was clipped by 6 bases and J by 7 bases; unmatched bases: 9. CDR3 length: 15 amino acids. CDR1 is MNHEY and CDR2 is SVGAGI in the germline V gene. CDR3 nucleotide sequence: TGTGCCAGCAGGACGGACAGGGGGTCGATACAGCCCCAGCATTTT. This encodes CASRTDRGSIQPQHF.

V and J are TRBV6-5 and TRBJ2-7; possibly TRBD1 for D (6 bases). The CDR3 is 14 amino acids. In germline, CDR1 is MNHEY, CDR2 SVGAGI. Trimming left V 6 bases short and J 2 bases short, with 14 bases between. The CDR3 sequence is CASSLQGRAYEQYF. The CDR3 DNA is TGTGCCAGCAGCCTACAGGGACGGGCCTACGAGCAGTACTTC.

The chain has TRBV28 and TRBJ1-2; TRBD1 aligns across 10 bases. Trimming at V came to 3 bases and at J to 5 bases, leaving 3 bases not matched to a gene. The V gene's germline CDR1 is MDHEN and CDR2 SYDVKM. This CDR3 has 14 residues. The CDR3 coding sequence is TGTGCCAGCAGTTTGTTGGACAGGGGGTATGGCTACACCTTC. Its translation: CASSLLDRGYGYTF.

The chain employs TRBV5-6 and TRBJ2-7; D unresolved. The V and J ends lost 3 bases and 9 bases respectively, with 13 bases between them. CDR3 length equals 12 residues. Germline V gene data show CDR1 as SGHDT and CDR2 as YYEEEE. The CDR3 DNA is TGTGCCAGCAGCTCGGACGGCCTGAGGCAGTACTTC. This sequence encodes CASSSDGLRQYF. Drawing the rest from reference TRBV5-6 and TRBJ2-7, the complete variable domain is DAGVTQSPTHLIKTRGQQVTLRCSPKSGHDTVSWYQQALGQGPQFIFQYYEEEERQRGNFPDRFSGHQFPNYSSELNVNALLLGDSALYLCASSSDGLRQYFGPGTRLTVT.

This clone was counted between two and nine times. The J gene is TRBJ2-7, the V gene TRBV12-3 or TRBV12-4, with D perhaps matching TRBD1 or TRBD2 (5 bases each). The CDR3 is 12 residues long. V was shortened by 6 bases and J by 7 bases, with 13 bases between the two germline ends. CDR3 loop: CASRSGWREQYF. CDR3 DNA: TGTGCCAGCAGGTCAGGGTGGAGGGAGCAGTACTTC.

The chain joins TRBV25-1 to TRBJ1-4; D not resolved. Trimming left V 1 base short and J 3 bases short, with 9 bases between. CDR1 is MGHDK, CDR2 SYGVNS, per germline. The CDR3 loop spans 15 amino acids. The CDR3 region has the DNA TGTGCCAGCAGTGAATCGCTCGGGGCTAATGAAAAACTGTTTTTT. Its translation: CASSESLGANEKLFF.

CDR3 sequence (DNA): TGTGCCAGCAGTACTACTAAGGACCGACCTAACTATGGCTACACCTTC. It yields the protein CASSTTKDRPNYGYTF. J is TRBJ1-2 and V is TRBV28; D ambiguous. The V end was cut by 5 bases, the J end by 0 bases, with 16 bases between. Per germline, CDR1 MDHEN and CDR2 SYDVKM. The CDR3 length is 16 residues.

The chain joins TRBV12-3 or TRBV12-4 to TRBJ1-2; no definite D call. V lost 0 bases and J 8 bases, leaving 10 bases between the germline ends. The CDR3 spans 13 residues. The CDR3 loop reads CASSLARGSGYTF. For the CDR3, the DNA is TGTGCCAGCAGTTTAGCGCGGGGTTCCGGCTACACCTTC.